These 5 T cell receptor beta chains share one sample of origin, sequenced in a study of blood T cell repertoires in COVID-19. Clones were sequenced by immunoSEQ multiplex PCR, and TCRdb holds only the in-frame ones, with some missing. The sample lists tens of thousands of clones, 65% to 90% seen once, with roughly 6.5% in the top ten. The material sequenced was peripheral blood. The source is a man aged 60 to 69 with acute or convalescent COVID-19.

A word on this clone: Compared with germline, one end of the junction differs, possibly owing to a read error. The chain recombines TRBV10-1 with TRBJ2-7, with a tentative D call TRBD2 (7 bases). The CDR3 sequence is 11 residues long. Germline V CDR1 and CDR2: WNHNN, SYGVQD (reference sequence). In DNA, the CDR3 is TGCGCCAGTTACAGGGACTACAAGCAGTACTTC. This sequence encodes CASYRDYKQYF.

This chain links TRBV9 with TRBJ1-5; D possibly corresponds to TRBD1 (6 bases). V was trimmed by 4 bases and J by 7 bases, leaving 12 bases between them. The CDR3 has 13 residues. Germline V lookup: CDR1 SGDLS, CDR2 YYNGEE. The chain's CDR3 is CASSKTTGQPQHF. The CDR3 DNA sequence: TGTGCCAGCAGCAAAACGACAGGACAGCCCCAGCATTTT.

J is TRBJ1-1 and V is TRBV5-6; TRBD1 aligns across 10 bases. The ends lost 4 bases at V and 5 bases at J; junction bases unmatched: 11. The germline CDR1 and CDR2 sequences are SGHDT and YYEEEE. The CDR3 covers 16 residues. The CDR3 here is CASSMSPGQGRTEAFF. CDR3 coding DNA: TGTGCCAGCAGCATGAGCCCGGGACAGGGGCGGACTGAAGCTTTCTTT. Full variable domain (remainder filled in from reference TRBV5-6 and TRBJ1-1): DAGVTQSPTHLIKTRGQQVTLRCSPKSGHDTVSWYQQALGQGPQFIFQYYEEEERQRGNFPDRFSGHQFPNYSSELNVNALLLGDSALYLCASSMSPGQGRTEAFFGQGTRLTVV.

The genes are TRBV18 and TRBJ2-1; D is unclear. Deletions cut 3 bases from V and 9 bases from J, with 15 bases between. The CDR3 runs 14 residues. CDR1 and CDR2 from the germline V gene are KGHSH and LQKENI. CDR3 in DNA: TGTGCCAGCTCACCCCTAACACAGCCGGTTGAGCAGTTCTTC. It is translated as CASSPLTQPVEQFF.

This sequence joins TRBV7-2 and TRBJ2-1; 7 bases match TRBD2. The germline V gene encodes CDR1 SGHTA and CDR2 FQGNSA. This CDR3 is built from 16 residues. V shed 5 bases and J 4 bases; nucleotides not matched to a gene: 11. The DNA for the CDR3 is TGTGCCAGCAGCCGCCTGGGCGGGGGTACTTACAATGAGCAGTTCTTC. Amino acids: CASSRLGGGTYNEQFF.